These 26 T cell receptor beta chains originate from one sample sequenced in a study of CD8 T cells in Susac syndrome. With random hexamers, reverse transcription was performed on 0.5 to 1 ug of RNA. TCRdb recomputed calls from the immunoSEQ multiplex PCR reads with MiXCR, one row per CDR3 protein. The data hold more than 250,000 distinct CDR3 sequences, with approximately 90% observed a single time. The material sequenced was CD4+ T cells from PBMCs. All receptors come from a human donor with multiple sclerosis.

The rearrangement uses TRBV7-2 and TRBJ2-1, with 8 bases matching TRBD1. The CDR3 sequence is 15 residues long. V gave up 5 bases and J gave up 3 bases; unmatched junction bases: 6. CDR1 and CDR2 from the germline V gene are SGHTA and FQGNSA. The CDR3 is CASSPRTGFYNEQFF. CDR3 nucleotide sequence: TGTGCCAGCAGCCCACGGACAGGGTTCTACAATGAGCAGTTCTTC.

This sequence joins TRBV30 and TRBJ1-1; D unclear. CDR3 length equals 16 residues. Per the germline V gene, CDR1 is GTSNPN and CDR2 is SVGIG (reference sequence). V shed 2 bases and J shed 0 bases, with 16 bases lying between them. CDR3 sequence reads: CAWSKFGTLMNTEAFF. In DNA form, the CDR3 reads TGTGCCTGGAGTAAGTTCGGCACACTCATGAACACTGAAGCTTTCTTT.

A few counts support this clonotype. V is TRBV6-1 and J is TRBJ1-1; D is undetermined. Deletions cut 6 bases from V and 3 bases from J, with 20 bases between. The CDR3 runs 16 residues. In germline, CDR1 is MNHNS, CDR2 SASEGT. In nucleotides, the CDR3 is TGTGCCAGCAGCCCCGGTCCCAGGACGCTTGACACTGAAGCTTTCTTT. It translates to CASSPGPRTLDTEAFF.

The gene calls are TRBV5-1 and TRBJ2-7, with 9 positions matching TRBD2. CDR1 and CDR2 (germline): SGHRS, YFSETQ. The length of the CDR3 is 16 residues. V shed 5 bases, J shed 5 bases, and the junction held 14 bases outside the gene matches. CDR3 amino acids: CASRRGTTGLADEQYF. The CDR3 DNA reads as TGCGCCAGCAGACGCGGGACCACGGGACTAGCTGACGAGCAGTACTTC. The entire variable domain, with the rest obtained from reference TRBV5-1 and TRBJ2-7, is as follows: KAGVTQTPRYLIKTRGQQVTLSCSPISGHRSVSWYQQTPGQGLQFLFEYFSETQRNKGNFPGRFSGRQFSNSRSEMNVSTLELGDSALYLCASRRGTTGLADEQYFGPGTRLTVT.

The V gene is TRBV14, the J gene TRBJ2-7; 12 bases map to TRBD2. The germline gives CDR1 SGHDN, CDR2 FVKESK. V was pared by 4 bases and J by 1 base, with 5 bases of the junction left unmatched. CDR3 size: 16 residues. CDR3 sequence reads: CASSRGTSGGSYEQYF. CDR3 coding DNA: TGTGCCAGCAGCCGAGGAACTAGCGGGGGGTCCTACGAGCAGTACTTC.

The chain links TRBV2 to TRBJ2-7, with D maybe TRBD1 (6 bases). Trimming took off 5 bases at V and 9 bases at J, with 23 bases between the two ends. This CDR3 region has 15 residues. Germline V CDR1 and CDR2: SNHLY, FYNNEI. This CDR3 reads CASSTTGREDSRQYF. For the CDR3, the DNA is TGTGCCAGCAGTACGACAGGAAGGGAAGATAGCCGGCAGTACTTC.

The chain links TRBV18 to TRBJ1-4, with D unclear. Germline CDR1 reads KGHSH; CDR2 reads LQKENI. Trimming left V 2 bases short and J 7 bases short, with 2 bases between. The CDR3 extends over 11 amino acids. Here the CDR3 DNA reads TGTGCCAGCTCACCAGCTGAAAAACTGTTTTTT. Its protein product is CASSPAEKLFF.

The rearrangement uses TRBV5-1 and TRBJ2-1, with TRBD2 as a possible D gene (5 bases). The CDR3 is 13 residues long. Trimming shortened V by 3 bases and J by 10 bases, and 14 bases separated the two germline ends. Germline CDR1 is SGHRS and CDR2 is YFSETQ. This chain's CDR3 is CASSSSTGYEQFF. The DNA of the CDR3 is TGCGCCAGCAGCTCTAGCACGGGATACGAGCAGTTCTTC.

V is TRBV20-1 and J is TRBJ2-3; 8 positions agree with TRBD2. Trimming took 7 bases from V and 5 from J; bases not matched to a gene: 5. This CDR3 spans 12 amino acids. Looked up from germline, CDR1 is DFQATT and CDR2 is SNEGSKA (reference sequence). CDR3 residues: CSVGRAQDTQYF. CDR3 coding DNA: TGCAGTGTCGGGAGGGCCCAAGATACGCAGTATTTT.

The CDR3 DNA reads TGTGCCAGTAAGGAGGTCTCTGGAAACACCATATATTTT. Translating it yields CASKEVSGNTIYF. This sequence joins TRBV19 and TRBJ1-3, with D unclear. V was trimmed by 7 bases and J by 0 bases, leaving 7 bases between them. Germline values: CDR1 LNHDA, CDR2 SQIVND (reference sequence). The CDR3 is made up of 13 amino acids.

This chain joins TRBV10-3 and TRBJ2-3; the match to TRBD1 covers 7 bases. CDR3 size: 15 residues. Losses at the gene ends were 2 bases for V and 1 base for J; bases not matched to a gene: 3. The V gene's germline CDR1 is ENHRY and CDR2 SYGVKD. Here the CDR3 reads CAISETGDGTDTQYF. The CDR3 bases are TGTGCCATCAGTGAGACAGGGGATGGCACAGATACGCAGTATTTT.

This clonotype appeared a single time. The chain is built from TRBV9 and TRBJ2-4, with D maybe TRBD2 (5 bases). The germline CDR1 and CDR2 sequences are SGDLS and YYNGEE. The ends were cut back, 0 bases at V and 3 bases at J, with 16 bases in the middle. CDR3 length: 17 residues. CDR3 region: CASSVEPPPDYKNIQYF. The CDR3 DNA follows: TGTGCCAGCAGCGTAGAGCCTCCACCCGACTACAAAAACATTCAGTACTTC. The entire variable domain, with the rest obtained from reference TRBV9 and TRBJ2-4, is as follows: DSGVTQTPKHLITATGQRVTLRCSPRSGDLSVYWYQQSLDQGLQFLIQYYNGEERAKGNILERFSAQQFPDLHSELNLSSLELGDSALYFCASSVEPPPDYKNIQYFGAGTRLSVL.

V is TRBV6-6 and J is TRBJ2-2; TRBD2 agrees at 7 bases. Germline V gene data show CDR1 as MNHNY and CDR2 as SVGAGI (reference sequence). V dropped 7 bases and J dropped 3; count of bases not matched to a gene: 8. This CDR3 region has 15 residues. The CDR3 DNA follows: TGTGCCAGCACCGCGAGACGGGGGGACACCGGGGAGCTGTTTTTT. It codes for CASTARRGDTGELFF.

The rearrangement joins TRBV11-3 to TRBJ2-3, with D tentatively TRBD2 (7 bases). V dropped 1 base and J dropped 5 bases, with 16 bases sitting between them. The CDR3 length is 16 residues. Per the germline V gene, CDR1 is SGHNT and CDR2 is YENEEA. CDR3 region: CASSLVAGARGDTQYF. The CDR3 DNA follows: TGTGCCAGCAGCTTAGTTGCGGGGGCCCGGGGAGATACGCAGTATTTT.

The CDR3 is CASSVRQGPYEQYF. The CDR3, as DNA: TGTGCCAGCAGCGTTAGACAGGGTCCGTACGAGCAGTACTTC. This sequence joins TRBV7-9 and TRBJ2-7; 7 bases map to TRBD1. The junction had 8 bases not matched to a gene; V was cut back by 5 bases and J by 4 bases. Germline V gene sequence: CDR1 SEHNR, CDR2 FQNEAQ (reference sequence). CDR3 length: 14 residues. The whole variable domain, remainder taken from reference TRBV7-9 and TRBJ2-7, is DTGVSQNPRHKITKRGQNVTFRCDPISEHNRLYWYRQTLGQGPEFLTYFQNEAQLEKSRLLSDRFSAERPKGSFSTLEIQRTEQGDSAMYLCASSVRQGPYEQYFGPGTRLTVT.

V is TRBV20-1 and J is TRBJ2-5, with TRBD2 matching over 9 bases. The trim removed 2 bases at V and 7 bases at J, leaving 5 bases unmatched. The germline gives CDR1 DFQATT, CDR2 SNEGSKA (reference sequence). The CDR3 is 13 residues long. CDR3 loop: CSARLAGLGTQYF. The CDR3 DNA is TGCAGTGCTAGACTAGCGGGGTTAGGGACCCAGTACTTC.

The chain recombines TRBV20-1 with TRBJ1-2; D may be TRBD1 (6 bases). CDR1 is DFQATT, CDR2 SNEGSKA, per germline (reference sequence). V gave up 1 base and J gave up 8 bases, with 8 bases separating them. The length of the CDR3 is 11 residues. CDR3 nucleotides: TGCAGTGCTAGAGCAGGGGAAGGCTACACCTTC. Protein sequence: CSARAGEGYTF.

J is TRBJ1-5 and V is TRBV28; 7 positions match TRBD1. The germline V gene encodes CDR1 MDHEN and CDR2 SYDVKM. Trimming at V came to 8 bases and at J to 4 bases, leaving 5 bases not matched to a gene. The CDR3 length is 13 residues. The CDR3 sequence: CASHGQVNQPQHF. The CDR3 nucleotides read TGTGCCAGCCATGGACAGGTAAATCAGCCCCAGCATTTT.

The chain has TRBV12-3 or TRBV12-4 and TRBJ2-2; 9 positions agree with TRBD2. The junction had 8 bases not matched to a gene; V was cut back by 5 bases and J by 4 bases. CDR3 length: 16 residues. The CDR3 protein is CASSPLAGAGTGELFF. Here the CDR3 DNA reads TGTGCCAGCAGTCCTTTAGCGGGGGCGGGCACCGGGGAGCTGTTTTTT.

A single count supports this clonotype. This chain links TRBV6-2 or TRBV6-3 with TRBJ1-1; weak D call: TRBD1 (5 bases). This CDR3 has 15 residues. Germline V gives CDR1 MNHEY, CDR2 SVGEGT. The ends were cut back, 2 bases at V and 3 bases at J, with 13 bases in the middle. CDR3 residues: CASSYVVGGDTEAFF. The CDR3 nucleotides read TGTGCCAGCAGTTACGTCGTGGGGGGAGACACTGAAGCTTTCTTT.

The chain recombines TRBV5-8 with TRBJ2-4; D may be TRBD1 or TRBD2 (5 bases each). The length of the CDR3 is 12 residues. The V and J ends lost 1 base and 15 bases respectively, with 14 bases between them. CDR1 and CDR2 (germline): SGHTS, YDEGEE. The CDR3 here is CASSLRGVNWYF. DNA of the CDR3: TGTGCCAGCAGCTTGAGAGGGGTAAATTGGTACTTC.

This rearrangement joins TRBV7-2 to TRBJ2-1; unclear D gene. V lost 0 bases, J lost 1 base, and 10 bases lay in between. CDR3 length equals 16 residues. From germline, CDR1 is SGHTA and CDR2 FQGNSA. The CDR3 is CASSLALGGSYNEQFF. CDR3 coding DNA: TGTGCCAGCAGCTTAGCGCTAGGTGGGTCCTACAATGAGCAGTTCTTC.

This chain links TRBV9 with TRBJ1-1; D ambiguous. Germline V gene data show CDR1 as SGDLS and CDR2 as YYNGEE. The CDR3 sequence is 14 residues long. Trimming shortened V by 0 bases and J by 6 bases, and 12 bases separated the two germline ends. CDR3 nucleotides: TGTGCCAGCAGCGTAGAAGTTTCTCTTTCTGAAGCTTTCTTT. Its translation: CASSVEVSLSEAFF. Looking up the rest from reference TRBV9 and TRBJ1-1 gives the full variable domain: DSGVTQTPKHLITATGQRVTLRCSPRSGDLSVYWYQQSLDQGLQFLIQYYNGEERAKGNILERFSAQQFPDLHSELNLSSLELGDSALYFCASSVEVSLSEAFFGQGTRLTVV.

V is TRBV20-1 and J is TRBJ1-2; unclear D gene. CDR3 length: 13 residues. Germline CDR1 reads DFQATT; CDR2 reads SNEGSKA (reference sequence). V was pared by 5 bases and J by 2 bases, with 12 bases between. The CDR3 loop reads CSAPRTRNYGYTF. The CDR3 region has the DNA TGCAGTGCTCCCAGGACCAGGAACTATGGCTACACCTTC.

The rearrangement uses TRBV12-5 and TRBJ2-7, with D perhaps matching TRBD2 (5 bases). The CDR3 length is 13 residues. V lost 8 bases and J 3 bases, leaving 14 bases between the germline ends. Germline-derived CDR1 and CDR2 are LGHNT and FRNRAP. The CDR3 sequence: CASWGAPGYEQYF. Here the CDR3 DNA reads TGTGCTAGTTGGGGAGCCCCAGGCTACGAGCAGTACTTC.

This rearrangement joins TRBV14 to TRBJ2-2; 7 bases are a match to TRBD1. V dropped 6 bases and J dropped 7; count of bases not matched to a gene: 8. CDR1 is SGHDN, CDR2 FVKESK, per germline. The CDR3 totals 14 residues. The DNA of the CDR3 is TGTGCCAGCAGGATAGGGGGCGCGAGCGGGGAGCTGTTTTTT. Encoded protein: CASRIGGASGELFF.